The rows below give T cell receptor beta chains drawn from one sample of a study of T cells after yellow fever vaccination. In TCRdb, the 5' RACE reads were re-called with MiXCR into one record per CDR3 protein. The sample includes more than 300,000 distinct CDR3 sequences, 6.5% to 8.5% seen only once; the top ten take about a sixth. Sample: PBMCs, taken around 45 days after the first yellow fever vaccination. The receptors were gathered from a man between 18 and 29 years old who received the YFV17D yellow fever vaccine. CDR3s include the opening cysteine and the closing phenylalanine or tryptophan.

15	TRBV20-1	TRBJ2-7	CSARVPGTGTYEQYF
16	TRBV7-6	TRBJ1-2	CASSLGAGVESYGYTF
17	TRBV7-9	TRBJ1-1	CASIVGGQGSFGTEAFF
14	TRBV4-3	TRBJ2-1	CASSQVSGDNEQFF
17	TRBV5-1	TRBJ1-5	CASSLLQGENSNQPQHF
18	TRBV7-3	TRBJ2-3	CASSLRPLLAGATDTQYF
14	TRBV11-2	TRBJ2-7	CASSLHGKTYEQYF
14	TRBV19	TRBJ1-1	CASGRRGLDTEAFF
15	TRBV2	TRBJ2-5	CASRGGRRSQETQYF
15	TRBV5-1	TRBJ2-7	CASSFAGWRDNEQYF
15	TRBV12-3/TRBV12-4	TRBJ1-2	CASSLEGQGIQGYTF
14	TRBV5-5	TRBJ1-5	CASSLTGINQPQHF
14	TRBV12-3/TRBV12-4	TRBJ1-1	CASSFLSENTEAFF
16	TRBV4-1	TRBJ2-3	CASSHPEGTSTDTQYF
15	TRBV9	TRBJ2-1	CASSERGTAYNEQFF
15	TRBV11-2	TRBJ2-2	CASSTRRFNTGELFF
15	TRBV20-1	TRBJ1-2	CSARELGQGNYGYTF
16	TRBV2	TRBJ1-1	CASSEEGAAWNTEAFF
15	TRBV27	TRBJ2-7	CASSLSGTGFYEQYF
14	TRBV3-1	TRBJ2-5	CASSTSGGQETQYF
15	TRBV5-4	TRBJ1-4	CASSLDNGRNEKLFF
16	TRBV3-1	TRBJ2-1	CASSQGASGGANEQFF
14	TRBV7-9	TRBJ1-1	CAAQRGTLNTEAFF
15	TRBV28	TRBJ2-4	CASSAAGQGKNIQYF
16	TRBV27	TRBJ1-5	CASSLFGGRLNQPQHF
14	TRBV18	TRBJ1-5	CASSLGSWNQPQHF
16	TRBV5-1	TRBJ1-2	CASSAVPGQQFNGYTF
15	TRBV7-9	TRBJ1-6	CASSSEQLLDSPLHF
18	TRBV11-2	TRBJ1-2	CASSLGRGGAKANYGYTF
12	TRBV30	TRBJ1-5	CAWRVGGQPQHF
17	TRBV18	TRBJ2-7	CASSPAESTGRSYEQYF
17	TRBV28	TRBJ2-3	CASTPPGTGQSTDTQYF
10	TRBV25-1	TRBJ2-1	CASKGRGEFF
14	TRBV5-1	TRBJ1-6	CASSLDRENSPLHF
15	TRBV20-1	TRBJ1-1	CSASPDRGMNTEAFF
15	TRBV5-1	TRBJ2-3	CASSIQGLSTDTQYF